This T cell receptor beta chain emerged from a study of PD-1 blockade in classical Hodgkin lymphoma. The V gene lost 5 bases and the J gene lost 11 bases, with 14 bases spanning the gap. Germline V lookup: CDR1 SGHNT, CDR2 YENEEA. The CDR3 runs 12 residues. Time point given: cycle 4 day 1 (C4D1), after more than five weeks of nivolumab. Every patient was affected by relapse after autologous stem cell transplantation, while exposure to brentuximab vedotin was not uniform. CD4+ T cells were purified from thawed PBMCs by negative selection. Study-level findings and limits: Whatever underlies the repertoire differences (possibly disease activity or prior therapy) remains undefined. It was among complete responders that baseline diversity resembled that of newly diagnosed patients. With CD4+ cells, TCR diversity rose significantly by C4D1, but not with CD8+ cells. Some patients began nivolumab under 1 year after ASCT. These patients were excluded from later analyses.

A note on this clone: Antigen specificity is unknown.

Clones were sequenced by immunoSEQ multiplex PCR, and TCRdb holds only the in-frame ones, with some missing. The sample records about 28,000 clones, roughly 80% being singletons. The clonotype originates from a human donor with classical Hodgkin lymphoma. The chain uses TRBV11-3 and TRBJ2-3; tentatively, D is TRBD1 (6 bases). The input for sequencing was CD4+ T cells from blood, taken before the fourth cycle of nivolumab. CDR3 in DNA: TGTGCCAGCAGCAATTTCCGGGACATGCAGTATTTT. Its translation is CASSNFRDMQYF.